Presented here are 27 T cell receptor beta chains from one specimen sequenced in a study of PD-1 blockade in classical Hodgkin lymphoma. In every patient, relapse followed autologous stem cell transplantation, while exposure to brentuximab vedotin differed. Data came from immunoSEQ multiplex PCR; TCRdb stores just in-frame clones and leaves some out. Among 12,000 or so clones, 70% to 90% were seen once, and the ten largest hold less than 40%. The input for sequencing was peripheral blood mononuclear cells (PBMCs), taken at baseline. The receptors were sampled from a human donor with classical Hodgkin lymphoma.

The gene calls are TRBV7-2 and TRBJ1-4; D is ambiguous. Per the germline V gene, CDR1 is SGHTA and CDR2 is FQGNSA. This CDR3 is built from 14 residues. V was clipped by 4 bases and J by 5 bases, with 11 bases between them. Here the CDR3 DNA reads TGTGCCAGCAGCTCACGGGTCTTAAATGAAAAACTGTTTTTT. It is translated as CASSSRVLNEKLFF.

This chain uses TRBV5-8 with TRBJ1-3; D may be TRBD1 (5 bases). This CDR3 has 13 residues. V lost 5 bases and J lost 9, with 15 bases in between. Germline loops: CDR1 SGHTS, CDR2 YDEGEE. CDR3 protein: CASSLSGRGTIYF. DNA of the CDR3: TGTGCCAGCAGTCTTTCGGGGAGGGGCACCATATATTTT.

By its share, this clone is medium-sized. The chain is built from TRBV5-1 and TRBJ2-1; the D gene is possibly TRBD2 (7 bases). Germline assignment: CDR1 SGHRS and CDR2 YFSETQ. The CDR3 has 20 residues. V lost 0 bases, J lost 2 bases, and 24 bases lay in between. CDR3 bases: TGCGCCAGCAGCTTGGCCGGGGGGCGGGAGCCATTATCCCCCTACAATGAGCAGTTCTTC. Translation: CASSLAGGREPLSPYNEQFF.

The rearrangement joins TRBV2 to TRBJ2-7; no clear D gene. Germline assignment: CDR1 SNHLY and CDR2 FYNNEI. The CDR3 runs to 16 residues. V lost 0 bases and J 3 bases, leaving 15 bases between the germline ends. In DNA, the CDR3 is TGTGCCAGCAGTGAAGCCCGGGCCCGAGCTATCTACGAGCAGTACTTC. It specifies CASSEARARAIYEQYF.

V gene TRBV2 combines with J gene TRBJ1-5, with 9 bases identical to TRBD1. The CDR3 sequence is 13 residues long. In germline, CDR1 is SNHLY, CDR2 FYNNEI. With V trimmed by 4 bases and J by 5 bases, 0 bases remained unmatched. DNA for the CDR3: TGTGCCAGCAGTGGGACAGGGGATCAGCCCCAGCATTTT. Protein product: CASSGTGDQPQHF.

The CDR3 DNA reads TGTGCCAGCAGCCCAGAGGGCAGGTGGGATAACTATGGCTACACCTTC. Amino acids: CASSPEGRWDNYGYTF. The genes are TRBV7-3 and TRBJ1-2; D is unclear. V was cut by 5 bases and J by 1 base, with 17 bases left in between. This CDR3 region has 16 residues. The germline gives CDR1 SGHTA, CDR2 FQGTGA. Full variable domain (rest looked up from reference TRBV7-3 and TRBJ1-2): GAGVSQTPSNKVTEKGKYVELRCDPISGHTALYWYRQSLGQGPEFLIYFQGTGAADDSGLPNDRFFAVRPEGSVSTLKIQRTERGDSAVYLCASSPEGRWDNYGYTFGSGTRLTVV.

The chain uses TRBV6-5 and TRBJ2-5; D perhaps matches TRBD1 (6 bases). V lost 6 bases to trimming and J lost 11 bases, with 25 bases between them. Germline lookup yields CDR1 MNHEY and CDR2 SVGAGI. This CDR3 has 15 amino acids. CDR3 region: CASSTTYPPRQEQYF. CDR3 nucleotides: TGTGCCAGCAGCACCACCTATCCCCCGCGACAGGAGCAGTACTTC.

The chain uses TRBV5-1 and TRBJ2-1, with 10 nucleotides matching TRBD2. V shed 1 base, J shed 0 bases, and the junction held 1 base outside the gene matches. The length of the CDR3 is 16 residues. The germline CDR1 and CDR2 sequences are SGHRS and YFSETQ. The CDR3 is CASSLSSGSSYNEQFF. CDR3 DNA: TGCGCCAGCAGCTTGTCTAGCGGGAGCTCCTACAATGAGCAGTTCTTC.

The CDR3 sequence is CASSDSTGGGPQHF. CDR3 nucleotide sequence: TGTGCCAGCAGTGACTCGACGGGAGGAGGGCCCCAGCATTTT. The chain carries TRBV6-4 and TRBJ1-5; D gene uncertain. V dropped 0 bases and J dropped 9 bases, with 12 bases sitting between them. From germline, CDR1 is MRHNA and CDR2 SNTAGT. The CDR3 loop spans 14 amino acids.

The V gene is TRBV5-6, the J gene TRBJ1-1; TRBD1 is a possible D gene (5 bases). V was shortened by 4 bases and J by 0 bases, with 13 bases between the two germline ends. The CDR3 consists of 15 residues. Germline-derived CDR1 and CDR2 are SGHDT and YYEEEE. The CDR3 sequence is CASSPGRGVNTEAFF. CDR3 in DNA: TGTGCCAGCAGCCCCGGACGAGGGGTGAACACTGAAGCTTTCTTT.

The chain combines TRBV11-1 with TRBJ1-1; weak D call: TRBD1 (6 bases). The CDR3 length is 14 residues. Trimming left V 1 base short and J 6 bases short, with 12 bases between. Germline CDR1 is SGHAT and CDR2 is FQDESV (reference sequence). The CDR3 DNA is TGTGCCAGCAGCTTAGAGATCAGGGGCCCTGAAGCTTTCTTT. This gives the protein CASSLEIRGPEAFF. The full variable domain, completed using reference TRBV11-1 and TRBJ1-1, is EAEVAQSPRYKITEKSQAVAFWCDPISGHATLYWYRQILGQGPELLVQFQDESVVDDSQLPKDRFSAERLKGVDSTLKIQPAELGDSAMYLCASSLEIRGPEAFFGQGTRLTVV.

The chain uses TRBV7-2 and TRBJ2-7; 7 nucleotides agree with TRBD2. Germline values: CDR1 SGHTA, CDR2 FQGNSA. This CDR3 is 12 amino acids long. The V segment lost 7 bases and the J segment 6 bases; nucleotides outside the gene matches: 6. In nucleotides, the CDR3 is TGTGCCAGCACACTATGGACTAGCGAGCAGTACTTC. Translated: CASTLWTSEQYF.

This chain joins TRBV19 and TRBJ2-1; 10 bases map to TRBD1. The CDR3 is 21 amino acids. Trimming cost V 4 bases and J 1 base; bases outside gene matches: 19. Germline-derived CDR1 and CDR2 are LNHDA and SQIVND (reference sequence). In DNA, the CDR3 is TGTGCCAGTAGTACCTCGGGACAGGGGAGAGTATCCGTGAGGTCCTACAATGAGCAGTTCTTC. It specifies CASSTSGQGRVSVRSYNEQFF.

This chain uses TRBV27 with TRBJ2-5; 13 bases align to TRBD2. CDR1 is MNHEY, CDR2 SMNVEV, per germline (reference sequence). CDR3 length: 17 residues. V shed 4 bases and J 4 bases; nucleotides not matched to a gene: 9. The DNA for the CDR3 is TGTGCCAGCAGTTCGATTAGGACTAGCGGGAGATTAGAGACCCAGTACTTC. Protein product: CASSSIRTSGRLETQYF.

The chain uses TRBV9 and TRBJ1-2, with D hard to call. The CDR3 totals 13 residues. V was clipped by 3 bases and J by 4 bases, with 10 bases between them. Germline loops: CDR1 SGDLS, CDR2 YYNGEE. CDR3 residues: CASSDGRSYGYTF. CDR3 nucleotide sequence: TGTGCCAGCAGCGACGGACGTAGCTATGGCTACACCTTC. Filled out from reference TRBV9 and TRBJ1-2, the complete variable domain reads DSGVTQTPKHLITATGQRVTLRCSPRSGDLSVYWYQQSLDQGLQFLIQYYNGEERAKGNILERFSAQQFPDLHSELNLSSLELGDSALYFCASSDGRSYGYTFGSGTRLTVV.

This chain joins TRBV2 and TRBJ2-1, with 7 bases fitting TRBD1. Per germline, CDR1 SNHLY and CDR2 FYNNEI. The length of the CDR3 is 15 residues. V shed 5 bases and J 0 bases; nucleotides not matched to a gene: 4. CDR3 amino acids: CASSRDSSSYNEQFF. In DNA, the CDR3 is TGTGCCAGCAGTCGGGACAGCAGCTCCTACAATGAGCAGTTCTTC. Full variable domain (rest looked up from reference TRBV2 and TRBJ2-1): EPEVTQTPSHQVTQMGQEVILRCVPISNHLYFYWYRQILGQKVEFLVSFYNNEISEKSEIFDDQFSVERPDGSNFTLKIRSTKLEDSAMYFCASSRDSSSYNEQFFGPGTRLTVL.

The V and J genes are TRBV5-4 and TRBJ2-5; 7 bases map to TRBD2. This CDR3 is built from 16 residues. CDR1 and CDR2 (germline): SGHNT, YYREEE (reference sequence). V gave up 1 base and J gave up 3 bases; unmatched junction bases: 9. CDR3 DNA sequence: TGTGCCAGCAGCTTGTTGGCTAAGCGGGGAGAAGAGACCCAGTACTTC. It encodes CASSLLAKRGEETQYF.

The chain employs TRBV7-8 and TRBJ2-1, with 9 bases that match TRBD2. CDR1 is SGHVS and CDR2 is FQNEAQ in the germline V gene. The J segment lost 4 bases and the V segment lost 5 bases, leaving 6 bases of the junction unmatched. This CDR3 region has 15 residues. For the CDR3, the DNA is TGTGCCAGCAGCCCTCTAGCGGGGCCTTACAATGAGCAGTTCTTC. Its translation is CASSPLAGPYNEQFF.

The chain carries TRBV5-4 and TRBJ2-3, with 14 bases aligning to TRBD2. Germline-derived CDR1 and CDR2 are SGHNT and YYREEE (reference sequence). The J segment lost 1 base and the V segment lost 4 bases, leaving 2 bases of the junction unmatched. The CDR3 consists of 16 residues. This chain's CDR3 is CASSQGLAGGTDTQYF. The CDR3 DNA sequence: TGTGCCAGCAGCCAGGGACTAGCGGGGGGCACAGATACGCAGTATTTT. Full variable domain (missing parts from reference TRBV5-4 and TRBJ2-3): ETGVTQSPTHLIKTRGQQVTLRCSSQSGHNTVSWYQQALGQGPQFIFQYYREEENGRGNFPPRFSGLQFPNYSSELNVNALELDDSALYLCASSQGLAGGTDTQYFGPGTRLTVL.

The CDR3 loop is CASSILGGNTEAFF. In nucleotides, the CDR3 is TGTGCCAGTAGTATCCTCGGGGGGAACACTGAAGCTTTCTTT. This chain links TRBV19 with TRBJ1-1; tentative D call: TRBD1 (5 bases). Germline assignment: CDR1 LNHDA and CDR2 SQIVND (reference sequence). V gave up 3 bases and J gave up 1 base, with 9 bases separating them. The length of the CDR3 is 14 residues. Drawing the rest from reference TRBV19 and TRBJ1-1, the complete variable domain is DGGITQSPKYLFRKEGQNVTLSCEQNLNHDAMYWYRQDPGQGLRLIYYSQIVNDFQKGDIAEGYSVSREKKESFPLTVTSAQKNPTAFYLCASSILGGNTEAFFGQGTRLTVV.

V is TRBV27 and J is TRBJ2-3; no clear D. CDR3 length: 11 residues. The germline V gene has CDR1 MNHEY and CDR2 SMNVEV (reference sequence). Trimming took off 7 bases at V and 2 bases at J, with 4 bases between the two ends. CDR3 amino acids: CASTDTDTQYF. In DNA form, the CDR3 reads TGTGCCAGCACCGACACAGATACGCAGTATTTT.

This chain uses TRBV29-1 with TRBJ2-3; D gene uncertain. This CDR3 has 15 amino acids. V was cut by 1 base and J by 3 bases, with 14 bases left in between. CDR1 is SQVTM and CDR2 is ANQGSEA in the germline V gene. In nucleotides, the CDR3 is TGCAGCGTTGAAGGTGGCCCGGGCATAACAGATACGCAGTATTTT. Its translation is CSVEGGPGITDTQYF.

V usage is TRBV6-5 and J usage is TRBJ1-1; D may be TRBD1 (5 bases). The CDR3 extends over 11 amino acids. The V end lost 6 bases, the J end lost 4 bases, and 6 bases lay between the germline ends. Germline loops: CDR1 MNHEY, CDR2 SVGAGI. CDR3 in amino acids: CASSQGTEAFF. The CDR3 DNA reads TGTGCCAGCAGCCAGGGCACTGAAGCTTTCTTT.

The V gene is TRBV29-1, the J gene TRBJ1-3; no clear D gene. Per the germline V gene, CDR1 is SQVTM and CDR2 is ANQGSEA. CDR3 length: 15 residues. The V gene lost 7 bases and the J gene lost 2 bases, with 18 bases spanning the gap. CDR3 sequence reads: CSAGDFTRPGNTIYF. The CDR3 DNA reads TGCAGCGCCGGAGATTTTACTCGGCCTGGAAACACCATATATTTT.

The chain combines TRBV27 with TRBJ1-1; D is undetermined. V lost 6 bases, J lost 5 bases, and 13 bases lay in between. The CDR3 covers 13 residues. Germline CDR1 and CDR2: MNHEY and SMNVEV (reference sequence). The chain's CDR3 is CASSLIRETEAFF. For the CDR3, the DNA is TGTGCCAGCAGCCTTATAAGGGAGACTGAAGCTTTCTTT.

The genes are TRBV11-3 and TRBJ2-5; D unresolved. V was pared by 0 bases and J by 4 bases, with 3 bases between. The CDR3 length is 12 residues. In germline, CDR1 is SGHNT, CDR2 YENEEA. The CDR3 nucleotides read TGTGCCAGCAGCTTAGATTCAGAGACCCAGTACTTC. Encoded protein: CASSLDSETQYF.

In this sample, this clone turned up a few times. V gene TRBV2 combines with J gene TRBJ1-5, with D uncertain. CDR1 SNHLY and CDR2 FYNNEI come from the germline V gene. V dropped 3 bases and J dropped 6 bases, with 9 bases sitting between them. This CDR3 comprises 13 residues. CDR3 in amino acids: CASSEEGFQPQHF. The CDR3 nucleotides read TGTGCCAGCAGTGAGGAAGGATTTCAGCCCCAGCATTTT.